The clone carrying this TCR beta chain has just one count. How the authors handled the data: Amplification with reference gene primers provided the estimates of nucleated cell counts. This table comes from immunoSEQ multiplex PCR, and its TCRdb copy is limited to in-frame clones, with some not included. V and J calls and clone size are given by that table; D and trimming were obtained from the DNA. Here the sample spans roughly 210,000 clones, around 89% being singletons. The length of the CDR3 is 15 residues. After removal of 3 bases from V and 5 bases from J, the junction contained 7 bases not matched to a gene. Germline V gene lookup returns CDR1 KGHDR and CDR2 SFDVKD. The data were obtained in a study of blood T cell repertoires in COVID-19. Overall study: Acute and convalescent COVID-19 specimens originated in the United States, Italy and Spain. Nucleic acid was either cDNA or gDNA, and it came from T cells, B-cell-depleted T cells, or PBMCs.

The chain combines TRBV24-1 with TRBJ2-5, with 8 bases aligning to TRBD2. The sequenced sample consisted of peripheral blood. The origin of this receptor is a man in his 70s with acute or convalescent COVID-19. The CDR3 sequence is CATSDPAGAGETQYF. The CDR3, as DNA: TGTGCCACCAGTGATCCAGCGGGAGCCGGGGAGACCCAGTACTTC.